A single sample gave rise to the 16 T cell receptor beta chains below, sequenced in a study of blood T cell repertoires in COVID-19. TCRdb's table, derived via immunoSEQ multiplex PCR, lists solely in-frame clones and lacks some. The sample records 70,000 to 90,000 clones, approximately 85% being singletons. Material for sequencing was peripheral blood. The receptors derive from a man in his fifties with COVID-19, enrolled during active disease.

The CDR3 reads CSVEDRRVQYF. The CDR3 DNA follows: TGCAGCGTTGAAGATCGGCGGGTGCAGTACTTC. V and J are TRBV29-1 and TRBJ2-7, with D perhaps TRBD2 (5 bases). Germline-derived CDR1 and CDR2 are SQVTM and ANQGSEA. This CDR3 contains 11 residues. V was trimmed by 0 bases and J by 9 bases, leaving 9 bases between them.

The J gene is TRBJ2-1, the V gene TRBV30; 7 nucleotides match TRBD1. Germline assignment: CDR1 GTSNPN and CDR2 SVGIG (reference sequence). This CDR3 spans 12 amino acids. J gave up 8 bases and V 0 bases, and 1 base lay outside the gene matches. The CDR3 region is CAWSVRGHEQFF. In nucleotides, the CDR3 is TGTGCCTGGAGTGTTAGGGGGCATGAGCAGTTCTTC.

This chain uses TRBV24-1 with TRBJ1-2; D gene unclear. The CDR3 spans 15 residues. Germline V gene sequence: CDR1 KGHDR, CDR2 SFDVKD. V lost 2 bases to trimming and J lost 3 bases, with 12 bases between them. CDR3 DNA sequence: TGTGCCACCAGTGATTCCGGTTATTCCCACTATGGCTACACCTTC. Translated, it gives CATSDSGYSHYGYTF.

The J gene is TRBJ2-2, the V gene TRBV6-6; TRBD2 matches 7 bases. The CDR3 is made up of 18 amino acids. The V segment lost 5 bases and the J segment 4 bases; nucleotides outside the gene matches: 16. Looked up from germline, CDR1 is MNHNY and CDR2 is SVGAGI (reference sequence). The CDR3 sequence is CASSRSRDYLKGTGELFF. The CDR3, as DNA: TGTGCCAGCAGTCGCAGCCGGGACTACCTTAAGGGCACCGGGGAGCTGTTTTTT.

The sample holds one count of this clone. This chain connects TRBV7-3 to TRBJ1-1; D is unclear. The CDR3 has 15 residues. The V end was cut by 8 bases, the J end by 3 bases, with 19 bases between. Germline-derived CDR1 and CDR2 are SGHTA and FQGTGA. The CDR3 nucleotides are TGTGCCAGCCCCCCTACCGGTAGAAATGACACTGAAGCTTTCTTT. Translating it yields CASPPTGRNDTEAFF.

This chain uses TRBV28 with TRBJ1-1; D unresolved. The V gene lost 4 bases and the J gene lost 12 bases, with 21 bases spanning the gap. The CDR3 spans 14 residues. Germline CDR1 MDHEN, CDR2 SYDVKM. The CDR3 DNA follows: TGTGCCAGCAGTTCCCCTGGACCGGCTGGGGAGTCTTTCTTT. Translation: CASSSPGPAGESFF. The entire variable domain, with the rest obtained from reference TRBV28 and TRBJ1-1, is as follows: DVKVTQSSRYLVKRTGEKVFLECVQDMDHENMFWYRQDPGLGLRLIYFSYDVKMKEKGDIPEGYSVSREKKERFSLILESASTNQTSMYLCASSSPGPAGESFFGQGTRLTVV.

V and J are TRBV9 and TRBJ1-3, with a weak D call TRBD1 (6 bases). V lost 0 bases and J 3 bases, leaving 10 bases between the germline ends. Germline V gene sequence: CDR1 SGDLS, CDR2 YYNGEE. The CDR3 covers 15 residues. CDR3 in amino acids: CASSVATGYGNTIYF. The CDR3 DNA follows: TGTGCCAGCAGCGTAGCTACAGGGTATGGAAACACCATATATTTT.

The V and J genes are TRBV10-3 and TRBJ1-1, with D possibly matching TRBD1 (6 bases). CDR1 and CDR2 (germline): ENHRY, SYGVKD. The CDR3 is 14 amino acids. V lost 6 bases and J lost 1, with 12 bases in between. The CDR3 coding sequence is TGTGCCATCAGCCGAGGGGGGGGGAACACTGAAGCTTTCTTT. Protein product: CAISRGGGNTEAFF.

This chain connects TRBV4-1 to TRBJ1-2, with 11 bases aligning to TRBD1. The V gene end was trimmed by 3 bases and the J gene end by 0 bases; junction bases not matched to a gene: 12. This CDR3 contains 19 residues. The V gene's germline CDR1 is MGHRA and CDR2 YSYEKL. For the CDR3, the DNA is TGCGCCAGCAGCCACCTAGTCCGGGACAGGGGGAAAGCTAACTATGGCTACACCTTC. Protein: CASSHLVRDRGKANYGYTF.

The V call is TRBV13, the J call TRBJ2-5; TRBD1 matches 9 bases. CDR1 and CDR2 from the germline V gene are PRHDT and FYEKMQ (reference sequence). CDR3 length equals 15 residues. Trimming at V came to 2 bases and at J to 4 bases, leaving 5 bases not matched to a gene. CDR3 bases: TGTGCCAGCAGCTTAAGCAAACAGGGGGCAGAGACCCAGTACTTC. This translates into CASSLSKQGAETQYF.

The chain recombines TRBV20-1 with TRBJ1-4; a possible D gene is TRBD1 (5 bases). Trimming pared 3 bases from V and 8 bases from J, leaving 13 bases between. The CDR3 is 13 residues long. Per the germline V gene, CDR1 is DFQATT and CDR2 is SNEGSKA (reference sequence). The CDR3 here is CSASSKDNEKLFF. The CDR3, as DNA: TGCAGTGCTAGTTCTAAGGACAACGAAAAACTGTTTTTT.

The rearrangement joins TRBV28 to TRBJ1-2, with no clear D. Germline loops: CDR1 MDHEN, CDR2 SYDVKM. The CDR3 spans 13 residues. V was clipped by 5 bases and J by 8 bases, with 15 bases between them. This chain's CDR3 is CASSAAGASGYTF. CDR3 sequence (DNA): TGTGCCAGCAGTGCGGCGGGCGCTTCCGGCTACACCTTC.

The genes are TRBV7-2 and TRBJ2-2, with D possibly TRBD1 on 6 matching bases. V gave up 5 bases and J gave up 4 bases, with 14 bases separating them. Germline lookup yields CDR1 SGHTA and CDR2 FQGNSA. The CDR3 runs to 15 residues. The CDR3 DNA reads as TGTGCCAGCAGCCCCTCTTGGACAGTCACCGGGGAGCTGTTTTTT. Its translation: CASSPSWTVTGELFF.

This clone was seen a few times. The rearrangement uses TRBV2 and TRBJ2-5; 8 bases agree with TRBD1. The CDR3 consists of 14 residues. From germline, CDR1 is SNHLY and CDR2 FYNNEI. V lost 5 bases to trimming and J lost 4 bases; unmatched junction nucleotides: 6. Here the CDR3 reads CASSRIGTGETQYF. In DNA, the CDR3 is TGTGCCAGCAGTCGTATCGGGACAGGAGAGACCCAGTACTTC.

The V and J genes are TRBV18 and TRBJ2-7; 12 bases are a match to TRBD1. After removal of 2 bases from V and 5 bases from J, the junction contained 7 bases not matched to a gene. This CDR3 spans 16 amino acids. Germline lookup yields CDR1 KGHSH and CDR2 LQKENI. The CDR3 bases are TGTGCCAGCTCACCAGGGCCGGGACAGGGGGCCGACGAGCAGTACTTC. Translated, it gives CASSPGPGQGADEQYF.

This clone was seen only once. The chain combines TRBV28 with TRBJ1-5; 12 bases match TRBD1. CDR1 MDHEN and CDR2 SYDVKM come from the germline V gene. This CDR3 has 16 residues. Germline trimming cut 7 bases from V and 2 bases from J; bases unmatched to any gene: 6. This CDR3 reads CASKGQGASGNQPQHF. Written as DNA, the CDR3 is TGTGCCAGCAAGGGACAGGGGGCGAGTGGCAATCAGCCCCAGCATTTT.